Each of the 5 T cell receptor beta chains below was sequenced from the same sample in a study of blood T cell repertoires in COVID-19. The assay was immunoSEQ multiplex PCR, and TCRdb's table has in-frame clones only and misses some. The data contain around 300,000 clones, around 85% of them seen just once; the ten biggest clones take up 8% to 13%. Source material: peripheral blood. The receptors shown here come from a woman in her 70s with acute or convalescent COVID-19.

The chain joins TRBV20-1 to TRBJ2-1; D unclear. The germline V gene has CDR1 DFQATT and CDR2 SNEGSKA (reference sequence). Trimming left V 3 bases short and J 1 base short, with 16 bases between. This CDR3 contains 16 residues. The CDR3 nucleotides are TGCAGTGCTAGTAGGTCTGACACCCTTTCCTACAATGAGCAGTTCTTC. This sequence encodes CSASRSDTLSYNEQFF.

The chain combines TRBV20-1 with TRBJ2-5; 15 bases line up with TRBD2. The germline V gene encodes CDR1 DFQATT and CDR2 SNEGSKA (reference sequence). With V trimmed by 3 bases and J by 1 base, 12 bases remained unmatched. This CDR3 is 19 amino acids long. CDR3 in amino acids: CSASPPGPGLAGGQETQYF. The CDR3 DNA follows: TGCAGTGCTAGTCCCCCTGGGCCGGGACTAGCGGGGGGCCAAGAGACCCAGTACTTC.

The chain couples TRBV24-1 to TRBJ2-3, with TRBD2 identical over 11 bases. Trimming removed 9 bases from V and 3 bases from J; junction bases left unmatched: 7. Germline assignment: CDR1 KGHDR and CDR2 SFDVKD. This CDR3 is built from 15 residues. The chain's CDR3 is CATGTSGGGTDTQYF. In nucleotides, the CDR3 is TGTGCCACCGGAACTAGCGGGGGAGGTACAGATACGCAGTATTTT.

Points on this clone: The sample has other DNA sequences that encode this CDR3 too. The rearrangement joins TRBV18 to TRBJ1-2; 7 bases line up with TRBD1. The CDR3 totals 14 residues. V lost 3 bases and J lost 4; bases outside the gene matches: 5. The germline CDR1 and CDR2 sequences are KGHSH and LQKENI. The CDR3 DNA is TGTGCCAGCTCACCGCCGACAGGGCTCTATGGCTACACCTTC. Translated, it gives CASSPPTGLYGYTF.

The chain carries TRBV5-5 and TRBJ1-1; D not certain. Germline lookup yields CDR1 SGHKS and CDR2 YYEKEE (reference sequence). V dropped 4 bases and J dropped 1 base, with 11 bases sitting between them. The CDR3 totals 14 residues. The CDR3 region has the DNA TGTGCCAGCAGCCTCGACGGAGGGAACACTGAAGCTTTCTTT. It codes for CASSLDGGNTEAFF.